This is a list of T cell receptor beta chains from one sample in a study of PD-L1 blockade in urothelial cancer. Using immunoSEQ multiplex PCR, the repertoire was profiled, and TCRdb retains in-frame clones only, with some absent. Among tens of thousands of clones listed, about 85% were seen once. The sequenced sample was PBMCs, obtained around atezolizumab (anti-PD-L1) treatment. These receptors were obtained from a man in his 70s with urothelial cancer. Each CDR3 is given with its conserved first and last residue. The order of the fields is J gene, D gene, clone size, V gene, CDR3 DNA, CDR3 protein. The D gene is left open where the match is weak. Clone size is stated in some rows and not others, as once, few, many or a class when expanded.

>TRBJ2-7|TRBD2|-|TRBV11-2
TGTGCCAGCAGCGCGCTAGCGGGGGCCTACGAGCAGTACTTC
CASSALAGAYEQYF
>TRBJ2-2|-|-|TRBV18
TGTGCCAGCTCACCACGGACAGCGAACACCGGGGAGCTGTTTTTT
CASSPRTANTGELFF
>TRBJ2-7|-|-|TRBV28
TGTGCCAGCAGTTCTCCCTCCCAGCAGTACTTC
CASSSPSQQYF
>TRBJ2-7|TRBD1|once|TRBV7-7
TGTGCCAGCAGCTTATTTTTAGGGGGCGCGATGTGCGAGCAGTACTTC
CASSLFLGGAMCEQYF
>TRBJ1-2|TRBD1|-|TRBV5-1
TGCGCCAGCAGCTTCCGACAGGGGGCTCAATATGGCTACACCTTC
CASSFRQGAQYGYTF
>TRBJ2-3|TRBD2|-|TRBV7-2
TGTGCCAGCAGCACCGGGACTAGCGGGAGAAGAGATACGCAGTATTTT
CASSTGTSGRRDTQYF
>TRBJ2-2|TRBD2|-|TRBV10-3
TGTGCCATCAGTGATGGGACTAGCGGGAGTTTGGGCACCGGGGAGCTGTTTTTT
CAISDGTSGSLGTGELFF
>TRBJ2-5|-|-|TRBV6-1
TGTGCCAGCCAAACAGGGAAAGAGACCCAGTACTTC
CASQTGKETQYF
>TRBJ1-4|-|-|TRBV5-6
TGTGCCAGCAGCTTGAGGCCGCAACAGGGAAAACTGTTTTTT
CASSLRPQQGKLFF
>TRBJ1-2|-|-|TRBV2
TGTGCCAGCAGTGAAATGGGGGGATCTAACTATGGCTACACCTTC
CASSEMGGSNYGYTF
>TRBJ2-5|-|-|TRBV11-1
TGTGCCAGCAGCTTAGGCGGGGGCCAGAGGTTAGAGACCCAGTACTTC
CASSLGGGQRLETQYF
>TRBJ1-2|TRBD1|few|TRBV9
TGTGCCAGCAGCGTCTTCGACAGGGGAGGCACCTATGGCTACACCTTC
CASSVFDRGGTYGYTF
>TRBJ1-4|-|-|TRBV10-3
TGTGCCATCAGTGACCGGGACACTCGAAATGAAAAACTGTTTTTT
CAISDRDTRNEKLFF
>TRBJ1-1|TRBD1|once|TRBV5-1
TGCGCCAGCAGCCTCGACAGGGGATCGGACACTGAAGCTTTCTTT
CASSLDRGSDTEAFF
>TRBJ1-1|-|-|TRBV5-1
TGCGCCAGCAGCTTTCAGGGCAGTGAAGCTTTCTTT
CASSFQGSEAFF
>TRBJ2-1|-|-|TRBV12-5
TGTGCTAGTGGTTTGGGCCAGGGGAAAAATGAGCAGTTCTTC
CASGLGQGKNEQFF
>TRBJ2-1|TRBD2|-|TRBV5-6
TGTGCCAGCAGCTTTTTAAGCGGGAGCCCCTCCTACAATGAGCAGTTCTTC
CASSFLSGSPSYNEQFF
>TRBJ2-2|-|-|TRBV28
TGTGCCAGCAGTTTCGGGTCAGCGTCTCCCGGGGAGCTGTTTTTT
CASSFGSASPGELFF
>TRBJ2-5|-|-|TRBV27
TGTGCCAGCAGTTCGACCATAAGCTCGGCAGGGTGGAAACAAGAGACCCAGTACTTC
CASSSTISSAGWKQETQYF
>TRBJ2-3|-|-|TRBV6-5
TGTGCCAGCAGTTACAGGGCGGGCCGCACAGATACGCAGTATTTT
CASSYRAGRTDTQYF
>TRBJ1-1|-|-|TRBV27
TGTGCCAGCAGTCCCAAGTGGGCCGGGAACACTGAAGCTTTCTTT
CASSPKWAGNTEAFF
>TRBJ2-7|-|-|TRBV28
TGTGCCAGCAGTTTCTACTACGAGCAGTACTTC
CASSFYYEQYF
>TRBJ2-7|TRBD1|-|TRBV5-4
TGTGCCAGCAGCTTACAGGGGGCCCTGAGCGAGCAGTACTTC
CASSLQGALSEQYF
>TRBJ2-1|-|once|TRBV30
TGTGCCTGGAGTAGCCTTCCGAGCTCCTACAATGAGCAGTTCTTC
CAWSSLPSSYNEQFF
>TRBJ2-3|TRBD2|-|TRBV9
TGTGCCAGCAGCGGGATTAGCGGGAGGGCCGGAGATACGCAGTATTTT
CASSGISGRAGDTQYF
>TRBJ2-3|-|-|TRBV19
TGTGCCAGTAGTGTAGGGACACTTCTAAGCACAGATACGCAGTATTTT
CASSVGTLLSTDTQYF
>TRBJ2-1|TRBD2|-|TRBV13
TGTGCCAGCAGCTTGGGACTAGCGGGTTTCAATGAGCAGTTCTTC
CASSLGLAGFNEQFF
>TRBJ2-1|TRBD2|-|TRBV7-9
TGTGCCAGCAGCGTTTCGGGACTAGCAGTGGATGAGCAGTTCTTC
CASSVSGLAVDEQFF
>TRBJ2-3|-|-|TRBV5-8
TGTGCCAGCAGCTTGGGGACAGAGTCTGGGGATACGCAGTATTTT
CASSLGTESGDTQYF
>TRBJ1-1|TRBD1|-|TRBV6-5
TGTGCCAGCATGCAGACAGGGTGGAGGAACACTGAAGCTTTCTTT
CASMQTGWRNTEAFF
>TRBJ2-1|TRBD2|-|TRBV2
TGTGCCAGCAGTGAATTGGCGGGAGGGAGAAGTGAGCAGTTCTTC
CASSELAGGRSEQFF
>TRBJ1-5|-|-|TRBV28
TGTGCCAGCAGTTTAACGGGGTCCGTTCAGCCCCAGCATTTT
CASSLTGSVQPQHF
>TRBJ2-7|TRBD2|-|TRBV10-3
TGTGCCATCAGTCCTAGCGGGTCCGTCTACGAGCAGTACTTC
CAISPSGSVYEQYF
>TRBJ2-7|-|-|TRBV6-6
TGTGCCAGCAGTTCCAGGCGAGCGGACCTCACCTACGAGCAGTACTTC
CASSSRRADLTYEQYF
>TRBJ2-3|TRBD1|-|TRBV6-5
TGTGCCACGTCGAGGTCGGGACAGGGGGCAGATACGCAGTATTTT
CATSRSGQGADTQYF
>TRBJ1-1|TRBD1|-|TRBV28
TGTGCCAGCAGTCTGATACACCGGGACAGGCAGAACACTGAAGCTTTCTTT
CASSLIHRDRQNTEAFF
>TRBJ2-1|TRBD2|-|TRBV10-3
TGTGCCATCTCGACTAGCGGGAGGGCCAGGTTAGGCAATGAGCAGTTCTTC
CAISTSGRARLGNEQFF
>TRBJ2-7|-|-|TRBV29-1
TGCAGCGTTGTGGGGGGATCCGGGGGCTACGAGCAGTACTTC
CSVVGGSGGYEQYF
>TRBJ2-1|-|-|TRBV6-5
TGTGCCAGCAGTCCCAGACAGGCCCACAATGAGCAGTTCTTC
CASSPRQAHNEQFF
>TRBJ2-3|TRBD2|-|TRBV14
TGTGCCAGCAGCCTCGCGGGAGGATTTGATACGCAGTATTTT
CASSLAGGFDTQYF
>TRBJ2-7|-|-|TRBV6-5
TGTGCCAGCAGTTACTCGAACTACGGCGAGCAGTACTTC
CASSYSNYGEQYF
>TRBJ2-3|TRBD2|few|TRBV9
TGTGCCAGCAGCCTCGCGGGAGGGCTAAGCACAGATACGCAGTATTTT
CASSLAGGLSTDTQYF
>TRBJ2-7|-|-|TRBV29-1
TGCAGCGTTGTCCACCAGGGTCCCTACGAGCAGTACTTC
CSVVHQGPYEQYF
>TRBJ2-1|-|once|TRBV27
TGTGCCAGCAGTTCGACCGTGGGGCCTTCGAGCTCCTACAATGAGCAGTTCTTC
CASSSTVGPSSSYNEQFF
>TRBJ1-2|-|-|TRBV28
TGTGCCAGCAGTTCCCGGGGGGCAGGTAGTGGCTACACCTTC
CASSSRGAGSGYTF
>TRBJ2-3|TRBD2|-|TRBV10-2
TGCGCCACCCGCGGAGCGGGACTGGATACGCAGTATTTT
CATRGAGLDTQYF
>TRBJ2-7|-|few|TRBV6-1
TGTGCCAGCAGACAGGACAGCCCACCCTACGAGCAGTACTTC
CASRQDSPPYEQYF
>TRBJ1-6|TRBD1|-|TRBV6-5
TGTGCCAGCAGGGATGGGGACAGGCATAATTCACCCCTCCACTTT
CASRDGDRHNSPLHF
>TRBJ2-3|TRBD1|once|TRBV15
TGTGCCACCAGCAGAGGGACAGGGGTTTGGGCAGATACGCAGTATTTT
CATSRGTGVWADTQYF
>TRBJ1-5|TRBD1|-|TRBV7-2
TGTGCCAGCAGCTCGGGACAGATTAATCAGCCCCAGCATTTT
CASSSGQINQPQHF
>TRBJ2-1|-|-|TRBV15
TGTGCCACCAGCAGAGATCCTGAGGCCTACAATGAGCAGTTCTTC
CATSRDPEAYNEQFF
>TRBJ1-3|-|few|TRBV9
TGTGCCAGCAGCGCTACAGGGTACTCTGGAAACACCATATATTTT
CASSATGYSGNTIYF
>TRBJ2-7|-|once|TRBV11-2
TGTGCCAGCAGCCCGCTAGGAGTCTTTCACGAGCAGTACTTC
CASSPLGVFHEQYF
>TRBJ2-7|TRBD1|-|TRBV7-3
TGTGCCAGCAGCCCTCGGGGGACAGGGGACGAGCAGTACTTC
CASSPRGTGDEQYF